This T cell receptor (beta chain) was sequenced for a study of blood T cell repertoires in COVID-19. About the study: COVID-19 samples, acute and convalescent, were from the United States, Italy and Spain.

V shed 1 base and J 0 bases; nucleotides not matched to a gene: 7. CDR1 KGHSH and CDR2 LQKENI come from the germline V gene. There are 19 residues in the CDR3. The table came from immunoSEQ multiplex PCR; TCRdb's copy has only in-frame clones and leaves some out. The sample has more than 95,000 clones; 80% to 90% are singletons. This clone was observed a handful of times. The sequenced material came from peripheral blood. The receptor's source is a man aged 60 to 75 with acute or convalescent COVID-19. J is TRBJ2-1 and V is TRBV18, with TRBD2 identical over 12 bases. The CDR3 loop reads CASSPLRLAGGSSYNEQFF. CDR3 nucleotide sequence: TGTGCCAGCTCACCACTCCGGCTAGCGGGGGGGAGCTCCTACAATGAGCAGTTCTTC.